The 10 T cell receptor beta chains in this list originate from one sample, sequenced in a study of T cells after yellow fever vaccination. TCRdb independently ran MiXCR on the 5' RACE reads; one entry per CDR3 protein. The sample carries over 130,000 distinct CDR3 sequences, over 7% recorded once. Sample: CD4+ T cells sorted from PBMCs, taken 5 days after the yellow fever booster vaccination. These receptors all come from a man younger than 45 who received the YFV17D yellow fever vaccine.

This clonotype was counted at least ten times. CDR3 DNA: TGTGCCAGCCGACTAGCCGGGGAGACCCAGTACTTC. Translation: CASRLAGETQYF. The chain couples TRBV6-1 to TRBJ2-5; TRBD2 matches at 7 bases. J gave up 5 bases and V 8 bases, and 5 bases lay outside the gene matches. The CDR3 extends over 12 amino acids. The germline V gene has CDR1 MNHNS and CDR2 SASEGT.

This clonotype occurred many times. The chain recombines TRBV5-1 with TRBJ2-5; 10 positions agree with TRBD1. The CDR3 consists of 15 residues. V lost 4 bases and J lost 5; bases outside the gene matches: 8. The germline V gene encodes CDR1 SGHRS and CDR2 YFSETQ. The CDR3 coding sequence is TGCGCCAGCAGCGACTCCGACAGGGGGCGGGAGACCCAGTACTTC. It specifies CASSDSDRGRETQYF.

This clonotype was detected many times. The chain links TRBV5-1 to TRBJ2-5, with D tentatively TRBD1 or TRBD2 (7 bases each). This CDR3 is built from 14 residues. Germline CDR1 and CDR2: SGHRS and YFSETQ. V was cut by 7 bases and J by 2 bases, with 15 bases left in between. CDR3 DNA: TGCGCCAGCCTCCCGCAGGGGGGGCAAGAGACCCAGTACTTC. Its translation: CASLPQGGQETQYF.

In its sample, this clonotype was seen many times. The rearrangement links TRBV20-1 to TRBJ2-2; tentative D call: TRBD2 (6 bases). Germline V lookup: CDR1 DFQATT, CDR2 SNEGSKA (reference sequence). The V and J ends lost 4 bases and 4 bases respectively, with 10 bases between them. The CDR3 has 13 residues. The CDR3 DNA reads TGCAGTGCTACTGACGGGAGCACCGGGGAGCTGTTTTTT. Translation: CSATDGSTGELFF.

In this sample, this clonotype turned up many times. V is TRBV20-1 and J is TRBJ1-2, with D possibly matching TRBD1 (6 bases). The germline V and J ends were trimmed by 3 bases and 5 bases, with 19 bases remaining between them. The CDR3 is 15 residues long. CDR1 is DFQATT, CDR2 SNEGSKA, per germline (reference sequence). CDR3 bases: TGCAGTGCTAGGGCCTACCGGGACAACTCGTATGGCTACACCTTC. It translates to CSARAYRDNSYGYTF.

At least ten counts were recorded for this clonotype. The V and J genes are TRBV7-2 and TRBJ2-7; D remains ambiguous. The ends were cut back, 5 bases at V and 7 bases at J, with 18 bases in the middle. Germline loops: CDR1 SGHTA, CDR2 FQGNSA. CDR3 size: 14 residues. CDR3 amino acids: CASSALGSLWEQYF. The CDR3 region has the DNA TGTGCCAGCAGCGCCCTAGGGTCCCTGTGGGAGCAGTACTTC.

This clonotype was counted ten times or more. The V and J genes are TRBV7-2 and TRBJ2-3, with D hard to call. CDR3 length equals 15 residues. V dropped 6 bases and J dropped 4 bases, with 17 bases sitting between them. The germline gives CDR1 SGHTA, CDR2 FQGNSA. For the CDR3, the DNA is TGTGCCAGCAGTTTACCCGGCGGTTCGCCAGATACGCAGTATTTT. Protein sequence: CASSLPGGSPDTQYF.

The rearrangement joins TRBV7-2 to TRBJ2-7; 9 bases line up with TRBD2. Per the germline V gene, CDR1 is SGHTA and CDR2 is FQGNSA. The CDR3 has 15 residues. The ends lost 4 bases at V and 5 bases at J; junction bases unmatched: 9. The CDR3 sequence: CASSSSSGRFNEQYF. In DNA, the CDR3 is TGTGCCAGCAGCTCCTCGAGCGGGAGGTTTAACGAGCAGTACTTC.

The sample holds many counts of this clonotype. This chain uses TRBV7-2 with TRBJ2-7; TRBD2 might be the D (6 bases). The CDR3 runs 14 residues. The V end lost 3 bases, the J end lost 6 bases, and 15 bases lay between the germline ends. The germline V gene encodes CDR1 SGHTA and CDR2 FQGNSA. Here the CDR3 DNA reads TGTGCCAGCAGCTTTCCGGGAGCCAACGGCGAGCAGTACTTC. It translates to CASSFPGANGEQYF.

This clonotype has a handful of counts. The V and J genes are TRBV14 and TRBJ2-2; D gene uncertain. The CDR3 has 11 amino acids. The V and J ends lost 5 bases and 7 bases respectively, with 5 bases between them. Germline-derived CDR1 and CDR2 are SGHDN and FVKESK. Written as DNA, the CDR3 is TGTGCCAGCAGCTCCCGCGGGGAGCTGTTTTTT. Protein product: CASSSRGELFF. The full variable domain, in which reference TRBV14 and TRBJ2-2 provide the parts outside the CDR3, is EAGVTQFPSHSVIEKGQTVTLRCDPISGHDNLYWYRRVMGKEIKFLLHFVKESKQDESGMPNNRFLAERTGGTYSTLKVQPAELEDSGVYFCASSSRGELFFGEGSRLTVL.